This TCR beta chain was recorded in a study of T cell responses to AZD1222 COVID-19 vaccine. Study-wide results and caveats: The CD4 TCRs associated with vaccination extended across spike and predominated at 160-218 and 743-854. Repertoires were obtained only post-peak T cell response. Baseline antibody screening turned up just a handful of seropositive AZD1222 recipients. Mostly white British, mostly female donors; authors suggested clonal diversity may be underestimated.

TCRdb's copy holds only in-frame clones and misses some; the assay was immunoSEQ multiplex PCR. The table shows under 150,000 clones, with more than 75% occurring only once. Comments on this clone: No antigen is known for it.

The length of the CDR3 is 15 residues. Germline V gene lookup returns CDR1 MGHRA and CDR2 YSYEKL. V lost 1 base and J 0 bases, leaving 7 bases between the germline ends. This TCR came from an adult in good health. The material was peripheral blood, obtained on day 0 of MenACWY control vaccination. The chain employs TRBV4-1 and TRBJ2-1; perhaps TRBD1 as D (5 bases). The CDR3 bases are TGCGCCAGCAGCCAAGTCCAGGGCTCCTACAATGAGCAGTTCTTC. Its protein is CASSQVQGSYNEQFF.